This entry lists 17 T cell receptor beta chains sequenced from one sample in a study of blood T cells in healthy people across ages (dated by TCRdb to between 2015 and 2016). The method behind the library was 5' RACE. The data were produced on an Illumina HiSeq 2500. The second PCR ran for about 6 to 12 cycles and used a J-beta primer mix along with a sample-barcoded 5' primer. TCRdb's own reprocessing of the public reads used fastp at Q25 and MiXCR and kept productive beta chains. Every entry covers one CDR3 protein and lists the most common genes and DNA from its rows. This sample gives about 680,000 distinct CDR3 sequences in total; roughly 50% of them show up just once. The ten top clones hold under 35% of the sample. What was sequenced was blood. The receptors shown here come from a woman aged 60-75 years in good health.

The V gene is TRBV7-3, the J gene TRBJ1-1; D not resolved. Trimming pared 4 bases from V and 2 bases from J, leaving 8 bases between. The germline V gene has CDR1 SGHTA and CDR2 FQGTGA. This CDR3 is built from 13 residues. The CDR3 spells CASSSHQNTEAFF. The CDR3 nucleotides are TGTGCCAGCAGCTCACACCAAAACACTGAAGCTTTCTTT.

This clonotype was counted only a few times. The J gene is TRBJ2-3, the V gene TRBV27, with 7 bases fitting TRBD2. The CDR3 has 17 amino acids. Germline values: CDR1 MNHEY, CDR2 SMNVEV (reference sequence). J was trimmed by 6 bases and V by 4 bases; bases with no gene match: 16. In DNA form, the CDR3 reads TGTGCCAGCAGTTGGGGGGGGGGATCTAGCGGCGCCGATACGCAGTATTTT. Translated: CASSWGGGSSGADTQYF.

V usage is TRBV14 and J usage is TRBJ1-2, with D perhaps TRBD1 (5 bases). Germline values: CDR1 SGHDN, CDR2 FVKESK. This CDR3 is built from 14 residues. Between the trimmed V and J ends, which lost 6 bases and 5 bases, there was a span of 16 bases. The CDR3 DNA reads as TGTGCCAGCAGTCCTCACTTCCAGGGATATGGCTACACCTTC. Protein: CASSPHFQGYGYTF. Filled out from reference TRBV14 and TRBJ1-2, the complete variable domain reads EAGVTQFPSHSVIEKGQTVTLRCDPISGHDNLYWYRRVMGKEIKFLLHFVKESKQDESGMPNNRFLAERTGGTYSTLKVQPAELEDSGVYFCASSPHFQGYGYTFGSGTRLTVV.

CDR3 nucleotide sequence: TGCAGCGCCACGACAGGGGTTCGGGAGACCCAGTACTTC. It codes for CSATTGVRETQYF. V gene TRBV29-1 combines with J gene TRBJ2-5; 8 bases are shared with TRBD1. There are 13 residues in the CDR3. V shed 7 bases, J shed 5 bases, and the junction held 9 bases outside the gene matches. Germline assignment: CDR1 SQVTM and CDR2 ANQGSEA. The full variable domain, with the rest looked up from reference TRBV29-1 and TRBJ2-5, is SAVISQKPSRDICQRGTSLTIQCQVDSQVTMMFWYRQQPGQSLTLIATANQGSEATYESGFVIDKFPISRPNLTFSTLTVSNMSPEDSSIYLCSATTGVRETQYFGPGTRLLVL.

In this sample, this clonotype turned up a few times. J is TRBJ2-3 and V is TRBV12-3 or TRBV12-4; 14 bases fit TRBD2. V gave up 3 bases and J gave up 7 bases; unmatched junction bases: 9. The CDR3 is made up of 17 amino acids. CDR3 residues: CASSFLGLAGETYTQYF. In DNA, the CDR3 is TGTGCCAGCAGTTTTCTGGGACTAGCGGGAGAGACTTATACGCAGTATTTT.

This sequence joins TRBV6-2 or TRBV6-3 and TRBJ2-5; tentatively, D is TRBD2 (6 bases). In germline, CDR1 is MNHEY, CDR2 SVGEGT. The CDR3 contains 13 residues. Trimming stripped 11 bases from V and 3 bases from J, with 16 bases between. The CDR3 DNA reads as TGTGCCTCTGTTTCGGGAGTGAAAGAGACCCAGTACTTC. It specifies CASVSGVKETQYF.

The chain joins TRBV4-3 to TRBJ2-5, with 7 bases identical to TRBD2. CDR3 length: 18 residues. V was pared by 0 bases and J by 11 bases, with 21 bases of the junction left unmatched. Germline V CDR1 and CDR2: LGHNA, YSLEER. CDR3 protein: CASSQDRGQWRGSLEQYF. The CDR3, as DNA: TGCGCCAGCAGCCAAGATCGAGGACAATGGCGCGGGAGCCTTGAGCAGTACTTC.

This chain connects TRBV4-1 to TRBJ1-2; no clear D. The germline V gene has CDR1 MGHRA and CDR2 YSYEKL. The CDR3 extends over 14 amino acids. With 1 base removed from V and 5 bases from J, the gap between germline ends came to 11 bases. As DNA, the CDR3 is TGCGCCAGCAGCCAAGGGAGTAAACCGTATGGCTACACCTTC. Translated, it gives CASSQGSKPYGYTF.

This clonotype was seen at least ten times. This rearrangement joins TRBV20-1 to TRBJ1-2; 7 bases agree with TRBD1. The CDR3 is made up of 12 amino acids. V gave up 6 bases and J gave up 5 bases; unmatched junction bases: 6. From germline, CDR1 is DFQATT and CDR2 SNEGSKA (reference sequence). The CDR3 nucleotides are TGCAGTGCCTCCCCGGGACAGTATGGCTACACCTTC. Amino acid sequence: CSASPGQYGYTF.

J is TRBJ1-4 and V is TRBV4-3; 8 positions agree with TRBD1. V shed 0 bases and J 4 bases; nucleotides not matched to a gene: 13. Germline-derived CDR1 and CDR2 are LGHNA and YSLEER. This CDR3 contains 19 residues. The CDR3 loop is CASSQDRGTGPNFNEKLFF. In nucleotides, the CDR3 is TGCGCCAGCAGCCAAGATAGGGGGACAGGACCCAATTTTAATGAAAAACTGTTTTTT.

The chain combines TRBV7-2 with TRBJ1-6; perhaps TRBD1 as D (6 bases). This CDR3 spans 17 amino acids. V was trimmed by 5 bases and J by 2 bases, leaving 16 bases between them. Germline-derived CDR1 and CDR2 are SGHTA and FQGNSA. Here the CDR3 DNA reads TGTGCCAGCAGCCCGGGATGGGGGCGCGCCTATAATTCACCCCTCCACTTT. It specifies CASSPGWGRAYNSPLHF.

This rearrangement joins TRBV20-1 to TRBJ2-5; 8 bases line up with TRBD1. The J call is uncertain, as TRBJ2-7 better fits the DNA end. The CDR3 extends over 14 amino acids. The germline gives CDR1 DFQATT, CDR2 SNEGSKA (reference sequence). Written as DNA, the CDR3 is TGCAGTGCTAGAGATAGGACAGGGTTGAACGAGCAGTACTTC. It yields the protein CSARDRTGLNEQYF.

In DNA, the CDR3 is TGCAGTGCTAGGAGCCCCCGGGGCACCGGGGAGCTGTTTTTT. Translation gives CSARSPRGTGELFF. This chain uses TRBV20-1 with TRBJ2-2, with D possibly being TRBD2 (5 bases). Trimming removed 3 bases at V and 4 bases at J, with 12 bases between. From germline, CDR1 is DFQATT and CDR2 SNEGSKA (reference sequence). The CDR3 is 14 residues long.

The CDR3 protein is CSARAGRDSYEQYF. The CDR3 region has the DNA TGCAGTGCTAGGGCGGGCAGGGACTCCTACGAGCAGTACTTC. The J gene is TRBJ2-7, the V gene TRBV20-1, with D possibly being TRBD1 or TRBD2 (5 bases each). This CDR3 region has 14 residues. The V gene lost 3 bases and the J gene lost 0 bases, with 12 bases spanning the gap. From germline, CDR1 is DFQATT and CDR2 SNEGSKA (reference sequence).

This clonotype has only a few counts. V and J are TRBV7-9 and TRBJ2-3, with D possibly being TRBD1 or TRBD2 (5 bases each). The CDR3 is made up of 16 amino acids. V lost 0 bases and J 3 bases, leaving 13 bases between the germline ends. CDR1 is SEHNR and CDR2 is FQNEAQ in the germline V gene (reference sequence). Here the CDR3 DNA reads TGTGCCAGCAGCTTAGCAGTGGGACGGAGAACAGATACGCAGTATTTT. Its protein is CASSLAVGRRTDTQYF.

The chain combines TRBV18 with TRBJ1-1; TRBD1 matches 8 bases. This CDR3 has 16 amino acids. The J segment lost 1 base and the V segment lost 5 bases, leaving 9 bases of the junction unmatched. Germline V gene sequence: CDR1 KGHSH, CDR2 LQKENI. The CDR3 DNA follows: TGTGCCAGCTCATTGGCAGGGGGCGATAAGAACACTGAAGCTTTCTTT. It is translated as CASSLAGGDKNTEAFF.

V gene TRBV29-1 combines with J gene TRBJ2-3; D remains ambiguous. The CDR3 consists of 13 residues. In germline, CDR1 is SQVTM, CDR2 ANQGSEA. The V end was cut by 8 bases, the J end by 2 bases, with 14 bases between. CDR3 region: CSSSGRLTDTQYF. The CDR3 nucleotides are TGCAGCTCCTCGGGTCGGCTCACAGATACGCAGTATTTT.